This TCR beta chain was found in a study of blood T cell repertoires in COVID-19. As for the study in general: Whether acute or convalescent, the COVID-19 samples came from the United States, Italy and Spain. The cDNA or gDNA used as material had been derived from T cells, B-cell-depleted T cells, or PBMCs.

Data came from immunoSEQ multiplex PCR; TCRdb stores just in-frame clones and leaves some out. In the table there are approximately 290,000 clones, 80% to 95% of which are singletons. The germline V gene encodes CDR1 MNHEY and CDR2 SMNVEV (reference sequence). This CDR3 is built from 16 residues. V lost 4 bases and J lost 1, with 15 bases in between. The chain uses TRBV27 and TRBJ2-3; possibly TRBD1 for D (6 bases). This sequence originates from a woman in her 30s with COVID-19, enrolled during active disease. The specimen sequenced was peripheral blood. DNA of the CDR3: TGTGCCAGCAGTTCAACAGGGAGAGGGGGCACAGATACGCAGTATTTT. This gives the protein CASSSTGRGGTDTQYF.